These T cell receptor beta chains were read from a single sample in a study of monozygotic twins with inflammatory bowel disease. From the 5' RACE reads, TCRdb lists one entry per CDR3 protein and no DNA. In total, the table holds fewer than 200,000 distinct CDR3 sequences. The source material was blood. The source is a human donor with ulcerative colitis or Crohn's disease, or a healthy co-twin of an affected twin (not recorded which). CDR3s include the opening cysteine and the closing phenylalanine or tryptophan.

j_gene | len | v_gene | CDR3aa
TRBJ2-1 | 17 | TRBV24-1 | CATGPAWTSGRANEQFF
TRBJ2-7 | 12 | TRBV5-6 | CASSSSYYEQYF
TRBJ2-5 | 13 | TRBV6-1 | CASSDPAQETQYF
TRBJ2-1 | 15 | TRBV4-3 | CASSQGASRKSEQFF
TRBJ2-1 | 16 | TRBV5-1 | CASSLLFRATYNEQFF
TRBJ1-2 | 13 | TRBV28 | CASRRGGDYGYTF
TRBJ2-5 | 14 | TRBV18 | CASSPQKGIETQYF
TRBJ2-2 | 15 | TRBV20-1 | CSARGQRGITGELFF
TRBJ2-7 | 14 | TRBV6-5 | CASSSPGTAFVQYF
TRBJ2-7 | 15 | TRBV20-1 | CSARGTQGDSGEQYF
TRBJ2-5 | 11 | TRBV20-1 | CSARTLETQYF
TRBJ2-1 | 14 | TRBV9 | CASSVGQPLNEQFF
TRBJ2-2 | 17 | TRBV27 | CASSPTGTSGTTGELFF
TRBJ1-1 | 16 | TRBV5-1 | CASRSGTGNMATEAFF
TRBJ1-5 | 17 | TRBV5-5 | CASSPTQGVLGNQPQHF
TRBJ2-4 | 15 | TRBV4-2 | CASSQDRTRQNIQYF
TRBJ1-1 | 13 | TRBV7-6 | CASSQHMNTEAFF
TRBJ1-5 | 15 | TRBV15 | CATSRVTGVNQPQHF
TRBJ2-2 | 15 | TRBV6-1 | CASSVFRRDTGELFF
TRBJ2-1 | 13 | TRBV6-4 | CASSIADFNEQFF
TRBJ2-5 | 14 | TRBV5-1 | CASSVGLAQETQYF
TRBJ2-3 | 17 | TRBV20-1 | CSARRGQGNIYTDTQYF
TRBJ2-2 | 15 | TRBV7-8 | CASSLGGLATGELFF
TRBJ2-1 | 15 | TRBV14 | CASSQEAIFYNEQFF
TRBJ2-7 | 14 | TRBV2 | CASSDTGASYEQYF
TRBJ1-1 | 13 | TRBV4-1 | CASSQEPRAEAFF
TRBJ2-7 | 13 | TRBV5-1 | CASSGVLGYEQYF
TRBJ2-1 | 15 | TRBV7-9 | CASIDQRGGYNEQFF
TRBJ1-2 | 13 | TRBV7-2 | CASRTTGFYGYTF
TRBJ2-1 | 13 | TRBV27 | CASRRLAGHEQFF
TRBJ2-7 | 14 | TRBV10-2 | CASGLAGGGYEQYF
TRBJ1-1 | 14 | TRBV12-3/TRBV12-4 | CASLKGGRHTEAFF
TRBJ2-3 | 15 | TRBV5-1 | CASSWGARSADTQYF
TRBJ2-3 | 15 | TRBV5-1 | CASAGLAGNTDTQYF
TRBJ2-3 | 12 | TRBV28 | CASGVPADTQYF
TRBJ1-1 | 16 | TRBV20-1 | CSARDSSGVRYTEAFF
TRBJ2-7 | 15 | TRBV24-1 | CATSDYPSAGDEQYF
TRBJ1-2 | 15 | TRBV11-2 | CASSFGQGATYGYTF
TRBJ1-3 | 14 | TRBV20-1 | CSARDHSYGNTIYF
TRBJ2-3 | 15 | TRBV20-1 | CSARESRVPTDTQYF
TRBJ2-2 | 14 | TRBV7-2 | CASSLGDHTGELFF
TRBJ1-5 | 14 | TRBV27 | CASSLRGRGQPQHF
TRBJ2-2 | 20 | TRBV5-6 | CASSLTSGIGGMSNTGELFF
TRBJ2-7 | 13 | TRBV5-6 | CASSFTQGPEQYF
TRBJ2-1 | 16 | TRBV5-4 | CASSALTSGQGNEQFF
TRBJ2-3 | 15 | TRBV20-1 | CSAPGGGHRTDTQYF
TRBJ2-1 | 16 | TRBV11-2 | CASSRSGGSSYNEQFF
TRBJ2-2 | 15 | TRBV19 | CASSIDPNGAGELFF
TRBJ1-2 | 14 | TRBV3-1 | CASSQGIRAYGYTF
TRBJ2-2 | 15 | TRBV5-1 | CASSTGTENIGELFF
TRBJ1-2 | 13 | TRBV20-1 | CSASLLPLYGYTF
TRBJ2-1 | 12 | TRBV27 | CASNRGGSEQFF
TRBJ1-1 | 11 | TRBV29-1 | CSVDQALEAFF
TRBJ2-1 | 13 | TRBV4-3 | CASSHRLAREQFF
TRBJ2-7 | 14 | TRBV7-9 | CASSFRDGAYEQYF